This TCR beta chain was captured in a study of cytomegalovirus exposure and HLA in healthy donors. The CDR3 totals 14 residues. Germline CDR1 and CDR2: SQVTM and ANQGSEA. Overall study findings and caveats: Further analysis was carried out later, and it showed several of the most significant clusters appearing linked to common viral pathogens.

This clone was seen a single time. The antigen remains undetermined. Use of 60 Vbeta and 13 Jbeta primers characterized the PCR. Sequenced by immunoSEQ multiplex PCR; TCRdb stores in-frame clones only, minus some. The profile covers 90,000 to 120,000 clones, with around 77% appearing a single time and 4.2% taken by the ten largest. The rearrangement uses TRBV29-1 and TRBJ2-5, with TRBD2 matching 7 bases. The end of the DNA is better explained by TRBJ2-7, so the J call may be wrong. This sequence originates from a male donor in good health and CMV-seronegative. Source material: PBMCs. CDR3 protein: CSVEGGGGIFEQYF. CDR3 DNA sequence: TGCAGCGTTGAAGGGGGGGGAGGGATTTTCGAGCAGTACTTC.